The 12 T cell receptor beta chains given below trace back to one sample, sequenced in a study of CD8+ T cells in alopecia areata. cDNA prepared by RNA extraction and subsequent reverse transcription served as the template for sequencing. Profiled with immunoSEQ multiplex PCR; TCRdb holds only in-frame clones, not every one. This sample carries over 150,000 clones, 50% to 65% of them seen once, and the ten largest clones take roughly 10%. Treatment meaning: oral pan-JAK inhibitor, 5-10 mg twice daily. This specimen was CD8+ T cells sorted from blood, taken at week 24, from a patient treated with tofacitinib. The receptors were gathered from a human donor with alopecia areata.

To note about this clone: A read error may produce the germline difference seen at one junction end. The same CDR3 arises from other DNA sequences in this sample as well. This rearrangement joins TRBV5-1 to TRBJ2-3; D may be TRBD1 or TRBD2 (6 bases each). CDR1 is SGHRS and CDR2 is YFSETQ in the germline V gene. This CDR3 region has 14 residues. As DNA, the CDR3 is TGCGCCAGCAGCTTCAGGCGGGACACAGATACGCAGTATTTC. Translation gives CASSFRRDTDTQYF.

This clone was counted a few times. Here the CDR3 DNA reads TGTGCCAGCAGTGAACGGTCGGGGGCTGGGGCCAACGTCCTGACTTTC. Protein product: CASSERSGAGANVLTF. The rearrangement uses TRBV2 and TRBJ2-6; D may be TRBD2 (6 bases). Trimming removed 2 bases at V and 2 bases at J, with 10 bases between. The germline V gene encodes CDR1 SNHLY and CDR2 FYNNEI. There are 16 residues in the CDR3.

The rearrangement uses TRBV10-3 and TRBJ1-2; 8 positions agree with TRBD1. V shed 3 bases, J shed 7 bases, and the junction held 7 bases outside the gene matches. Germline assignment: CDR1 ENHRY and CDR2 SYGVKD. The CDR3 length is 14 residues. The CDR3 protein is CAISESGGETGYTF. In nucleotides, the CDR3 is TGTGCCATCAGTGAATCAGGGGGCGAAACTGGCTACACCTTC.

This clone was recorded only once. The V call is TRBV6-5, the J call TRBJ2-7, with 9 bases aligning to TRBD1. V gave up 6 bases and J gave up 5 bases; unmatched junction bases: 8. This CDR3 is 14 amino acids long. Germline V gene sequence: CDR1 MNHEY, CDR2 SVGAGI. CDR3 sequence (DNA): TGTGCCAGCAGCCCGGGACAGGGTCTCCACGAGCAGTACTTC. Amino acids: CASSPGQGLHEQYF.

The genes are TRBV29-1 and TRBJ2-1; maybe TRBD2 (6 bases). Trimming took 5 bases from V and 9 from J, leaving 11 bases between them. Germline lookup yields CDR1 SQVTM and CDR2 ANQGSEA. CDR3 length equals 11 residues. The CDR3 DNA reads TGCAGCGTTAACGGGGGAAGTGAGCAGTTCTTC. It translates to CSVNGGSEQFF.

This chain links TRBV7-9 with TRBJ1-4; TRBD1 might be the D (5 bases). V was clipped by 5 bases and J by 3 bases, with 10 bases between them. The CDR3 is made up of 14 amino acids. Germline assignment: CDR1 SEHNR and CDR2 FQNEAQ (reference sequence). The CDR3 DNA reads as TGTGCCAGCAGCCCGGGGGGGGCTAATGAAAAACTGTTTTTT. Residues: CASSPGGANEKLFF.

The sample holds a few counts of this clone. Other DNA sequences within the sample encode an identical CDR3. The V and J genes are TRBV5-1 and TRBJ2-3, with unresolved D. CDR3 length: 12 amino acids. The germline gives CDR1 SGHRS, CDR2 YFSETQ. V was clipped by 4 bases and J by 3 bases, with 6 bases between them. The CDR3 sequence is CASSQNTDTQYF. CDR3 nucleotides: TGCGCCAGCAGCCAAAATACAGATACGCAGTATTTT.

The CDR3 spells CASSFPNTYEQYF. CDR3 DNA: TGTGCCAGCAGCTTTCCAAATACCTACGAGCAGTACTTC. This chain connects TRBV13 to TRBJ2-7, with D uncertain. This CDR3 contains 13 residues. The V end lost 3 bases, the J end lost 2 bases, and 8 bases lay between the germline ends. The germline V gene has CDR1 PRHDT and CDR2 FYEKMQ (reference sequence). Together with reference TRBV13 and TRBJ2-7, the CDR3 gives the full variable domain: AAGVIQSPRHLIKEKRETATLKCYPIPRHDTVYWYQQGPGQDPQFLISFYEKMQSDKGSIPDRFSAQQFSDYHSELNMSSLELGDSALYFCASSFPNTYEQYFGPGTRLTVT.

The V gene is TRBV4-3, the J gene TRBJ1-2; D perhaps matches TRBD1 (5 bases). Between the trimmed V and J ends, which lost 0 bases and 1 base, there was a span of 12 bases. The germline CDR1 and CDR2 sequences are LGHNA and YSLEER. This CDR3 is built from 16 residues. CDR3 sequence (DNA): TGCGCCAGCAGCCAAGACCGGACAAGCTTTAACTATGGCTACACCTTC. Its translation is CASSQDRTSFNYGYTF.

V is TRBV7-2 and J is TRBJ2-7, with D hard to call. The CDR3 is made up of 13 amino acids. Germline V CDR1 and CDR2: SGHTA, FQGNSA. The ends were cut back, 9 bases at V and 0 bases at J, with 12 bases in the middle. In DNA form, the CDR3 reads TGTGCCAGTCGAAGTCGGAGCTCCTACGAGCAGTACTTC. This codes for CASRSRSSYEQYF.

V is TRBV15 and J is TRBJ2-7, with 8 bases that match TRBD2. This CDR3 has 14 residues. Germline CDR1 reads LNHNV; CDR2 reads YYDKDF (reference sequence). V lost 5 bases, J lost 7 bases, and 10 bases stayed unmatched. CDR3 sequence reads: CATSSRTSWGEQYF. CDR3 bases: TGTGCCACCAGCTCCCGGACTAGCTGGGGTGAGCAGTACTTC.

The chain is built from TRBV6-5 and TRBJ2-1; D may be TRBD2 (6 bases). The ends were cut back, 8 bases at V and 7 bases at J, with 9 bases in the middle. The CDR3 consists of 11 residues. In germline, CDR1 is MNHEY, CDR2 SVGAGI. CDR3 sequence: CASHGGNEQFF. CDR3 DNA sequence: TGTGCCAGCCACGGGGGAAATGAGCAGTTCTTC.